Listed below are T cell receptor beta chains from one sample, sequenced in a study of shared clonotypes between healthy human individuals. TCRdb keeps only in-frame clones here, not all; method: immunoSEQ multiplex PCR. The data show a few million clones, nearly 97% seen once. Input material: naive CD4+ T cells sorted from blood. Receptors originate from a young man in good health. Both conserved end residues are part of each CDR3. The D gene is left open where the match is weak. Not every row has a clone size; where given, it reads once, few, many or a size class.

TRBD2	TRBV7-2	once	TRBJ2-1	TGTGCCAGCAGCTTAGTTCGACTAGCGGGAGCAGGTGAGCAGTTCTTC	CASSLVRLAGAGEQFF
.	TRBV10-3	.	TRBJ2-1	TGTGCCATCAGTGCCAGGGACTTCAGTGAGCAGTTCTTC	CAISARDFSEQFF
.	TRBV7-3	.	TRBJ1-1	TGTGCCAGCAGCCCCCACAGGGAGTCGACCCCTTTCTTT	CASSPHRESTPFF
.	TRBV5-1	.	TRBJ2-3	TGCGCCAGCAGCTTGATAGGGAACGCAGATACGCAGTATTTT	CASSLIGNADTQYF
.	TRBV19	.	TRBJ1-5	TGTGCCAGTAGTATAGTCTGGCTCAATCAGCCCCAGCATTTT	CASSIVWLNQPQHF
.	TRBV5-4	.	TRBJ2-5	TGTGCCAGCAGCTTCAGCCCCGGAGAGACCCAGTACTTC	CASSFSPGETQYF
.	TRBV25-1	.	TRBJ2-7	TGTGCCAGCAGTCCTCGAACGGGAGACCTCTACGAGCAGTACTTC	CASSPRTGDLYEQYF
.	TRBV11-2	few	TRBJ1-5	TGTGCCAGCAGCGCAGACAGCGTGTCCCAGCATTTT	CASSADSVSQHF
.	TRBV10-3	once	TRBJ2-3	TGTGCCATCAGTGCCCAGGCCGTAGGGGCAGATACGCAGTATTTT	CAISAQAVGADTQYF
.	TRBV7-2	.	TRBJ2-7	TGTGCCAGCAGAACTTCCAGCGAGCAGTACTTC	CASRTSSEQYF
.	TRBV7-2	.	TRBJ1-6	TGTGCCAGCAGCTTAGGCCCCTATAATTCACCCCTCCACTTT	CASSLGPYNSPLHF
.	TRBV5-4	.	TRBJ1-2	TGTGCCAGCAGCTTAGAGACAGGTGCCGGTGGCTACACCTTC	CASSLETGAGGYTF
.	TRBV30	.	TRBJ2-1	TGTGCCTTTCTCGGGAGTCGGGGTAGTGAGCAGTTCTTC	CAFLGSRGSEQFF
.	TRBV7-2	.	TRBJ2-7	TGTGCCAGCAGCTTAGCGCAGCAGGCAGGACTCTACGAGCAGTACTTC	CASSLAQQAGLYEQYF
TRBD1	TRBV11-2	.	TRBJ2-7	TGTGCCAGCAGCACCGGGACAGGGGTCTACGAGCAGTACTTC	CASSTGTGVYEQYF
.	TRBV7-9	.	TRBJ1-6	TGTGCCAGCAGCTTACTAGTTACAGGTGTAGGATCACCCCTCCACTTT	CASSLLVTGVGSPLHF
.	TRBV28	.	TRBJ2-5	TGTGCCAGCAGCACTCCCTCACCAGAGACCCAGTACTTC	CASSTPSPETQYF
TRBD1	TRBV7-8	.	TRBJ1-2	TGTGCCAGCAGCTTAAGCCCCATTCAGGGGGCACAAGGCTACACCTTC	CASSLSPIQGAQGYTF
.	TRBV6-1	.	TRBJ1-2	TGTGCCAGCTTTACCCCGGAGGGGACCTATGGCTACACCTTC	CASFTPEGTYGYTF
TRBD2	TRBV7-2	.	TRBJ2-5	TGTGCCAGCAGCACTAGCGGTGCTCAAGAGACCCAGTACTTC	CASSTSGAQETQYF
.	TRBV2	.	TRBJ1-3	TGTGCCAGCAGCCCCGCTGGAAACACCATATATTTT	CASSPAGNTIYF
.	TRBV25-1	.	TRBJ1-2	TGTGCCAGCAGTGAAACGGGACACGCTAACTATGGCTACACCTTC	CASSETGHANYGYTF
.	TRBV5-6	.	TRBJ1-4	TGTGCCAGCAGCCTCGGAGGGGGGAGTGAAAAACTGTTTTTT	CASSLGGGSEKLFF
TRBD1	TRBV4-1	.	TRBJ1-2	TGCGCCAGCAGCCAAGTGGACAGGGCAATAACTAACTATGGCTACACCTTC	CASSQVDRAITNYGYTF
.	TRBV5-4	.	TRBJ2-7	TGTGCCAGCAGCCCATCTCAAACAAGCTACGAGCAGTACTTC	CASSPSQTSYEQYF
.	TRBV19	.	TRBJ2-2	TGTGCCAGTAGTATTACGGGAGTTGCGGGGGAGCTGTTTTTT	CASSITGVAGELFF
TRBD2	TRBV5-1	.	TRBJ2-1	TGCGCCAGCAGCTTCAATAGCGGGGGACCCTACAATGAGCAGTTCTTC	CASSFNSGGPYNEQFF
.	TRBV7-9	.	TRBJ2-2	TGTGCCAGCAGCTTAAATGGGGGACGGAACACCGGGGAGCTGTTTTTT	CASSLNGGRNTGELFF
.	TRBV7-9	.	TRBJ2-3	TGTGCCAGCGGGGGTAGCCCCACAGATACGCAGTATTTT	CASGGSPTDTQYF
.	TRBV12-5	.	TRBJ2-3	TGTGCTAGTGGTTCGGCAGTAGCGGACCGCACAGATACGCAGTATTTT	CASGSAVADRTDTQYF
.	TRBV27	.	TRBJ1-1	TGTGCCAGCAGTTTTCGAGGTAACACTGAAGCTTTCTTT	CASSFRGNTEAFF